These 2 T cell receptor beta chains were sequenced from one sample in a study of beta chain features in type 1 diabetes. Whole-study results and caveats: In all four CD4+ subsets, TCRB CDR3 length was significantly, moderately reduced in type 1 diabetes.

TCRB transcripts that were expressed got sequenced, as all of the isolated RNA had been reverse transcribed. Profiling relied on immunoSEQ multiplex PCR, and the TCRdb table lists in-frame clones only, not all of them. The data show just under 150,000 clones, approximately 13% seen once. Antigens of these TCRs are unknown. Sequencing was performed on central memory CD4+ T cells from blood. The receptors come from a man in his late teens or twenties with type 1 diabetes.

This clone was recorded a few times. V gene TRBV23-1 combines with J gene TRBJ2-3; 11 positions match TRBD2. TRBV23-1 qualifies as an ORF whose function is uncertain. The CDR3 has 15 amino acids. The trim removed 9 bases at V and 7 bases at J, leaving 12 bases unmatched. Here the CDR3 reads CASAALAGGWYTQYF. CDR3 nucleotides: TGCGCCAGTGCTGCTCTAGCGGGGGGATGGTATACGCAGTATTTT.

This clone was detected only a few times. The sample has other DNA sequences that encode this CDR3 too. The J gene is TRBJ2-5, the V gene TRBV2; D remains unclear. Germline CDR1 and CDR2: SNHLY and FYNNEI. CDR3 length equals 16 residues. The V and J ends lost 2 bases and 0 bases respectively, with 13 bases between them. CDR3 coding DNA: TGTGCCAGCAGTGAACCTCCTCGGGCGCACCAAGAGACCCAGTACTTC. It specifies CASSEPPRAHQETQYF.